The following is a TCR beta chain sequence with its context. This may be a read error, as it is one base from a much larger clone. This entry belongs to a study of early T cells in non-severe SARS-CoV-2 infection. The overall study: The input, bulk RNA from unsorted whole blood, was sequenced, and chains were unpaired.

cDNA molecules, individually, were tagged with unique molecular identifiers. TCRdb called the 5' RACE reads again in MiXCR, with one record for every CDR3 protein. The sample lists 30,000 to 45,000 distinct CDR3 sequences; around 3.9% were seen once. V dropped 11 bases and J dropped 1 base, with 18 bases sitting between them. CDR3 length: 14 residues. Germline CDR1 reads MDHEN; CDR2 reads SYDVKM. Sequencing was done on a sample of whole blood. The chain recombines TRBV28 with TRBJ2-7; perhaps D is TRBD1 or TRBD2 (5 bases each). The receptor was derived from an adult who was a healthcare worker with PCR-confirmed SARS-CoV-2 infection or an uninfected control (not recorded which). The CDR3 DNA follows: TGTGCCGCTAGGGTGACAGAGGGGTCCTACGAGCAGTACTTC. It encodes CAARVTEGSYEQYF. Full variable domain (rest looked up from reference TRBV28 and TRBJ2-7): DVKVTQSSRYLVKRTGEKVFLECVQDMDHENMFWYRQDPGLGLRLIYFSYDVKMKEKGDIPEGYSVSREKKERFSLILESASTNQTSMYLCAARVTEGSYEQYFGPGTRLTVT.